Listed below are T cell receptor beta chains from one sample, sequenced in a study of T cells in Graves' hyperthyroidism and ophthalmopathy. From the multiplex PCR reads, TCRdb called clonotypes with MiXCR, one entry per CDR3 protein. This sample carries 300,000 to 400,000 distinct CDR3 sequences, roughly a fifth of them seen once, and the ten largest clones take over 40%. Sample: blood. Source of these receptors: a woman between 45 and 65 years old with Graves' hyperthyroidism. Each CDR3 is given with its conserved first and last residue. The D gene is left open where the match is weak. Not all rows give a size; the values are once, few, many and, for expanded clones, a class.

size: many
V: TRBV5-1
length: 15
D: TRBD2
J: TRBJ2-1
DNA: TGCGCCAGCAGCTTCTCTAGCGGGAGCAGCAATGAGCAGTTCTTC
CDR3: CASSFSSGSSNEQFF

size: -
V: TRBV20-1
length: 13
D: -
J: TRBJ1-3
DNA: TGCAGTGCCTCTGTAAGCTCTGGAAACACCATATATTTT
CDR3: CSASVSSGNTIYF

size: few
V: TRBV7-9
length: 12
D: -
J: TRBJ2-1
DNA: TGTGCCAGCAGCCCCCACGGGGATGAGCAGTTCTTC
CDR3: CASSPHGDEQFF

size: many
V: TRBV7-2
length: 15
D: TRBD2
J: TRBJ2-7
DNA: TGTGCCAGCAGCTTAGGGACTAGCCGTTCCTACGAGCAGTACTTC
CDR3: CASSLGTSRSYEQYF

size: many
V: TRBV5-5
length: 14
D: -
J: TRBJ1-1
DNA: TGTGCCAGCAGTTCGGGGACCTCCAACACTGAAGCTTTCTTT
CDR3: CASSSGTSNTEAFF

size: -
V: TRBV2
length: 13
D: -
J: TRBJ2-5
DNA: TGTGCCAGCAGTGGGTTAGGGTCAGAGACCCAGTACTTC
CDR3: CASSGLGSETQYF

size: few
V: TRBV27
length: 17
D: TRBD1
J: TRBJ1-1
DNA: TGTGCCAGCAGTTTTACCGGACAGGGGGCGCTCCACACTGAAGCTTTCTTT
CDR3: CASSFTGQGALHTEAFF

size: many
V: TRBV5-1
length: 14
D: -
J: TRBJ2-7
DNA: TGCGCCAGCAGGGCGGACACGGTCCCCGGCGAGCAGTACTTC
CDR3: CASRADTVPGEQYF

size: many
V: TRBV3-1
length: 15
D: TRBD1
J: TRBJ1-2
DNA: TGTGCCAGCAGCCAAGGGGGACAGGCCTACTATGGCTACACCTTC
CDR3: CASSQGGQAYYGYTF

size: many
V: TRBV5-1
length: 15
D: TRBD1
J: TRBJ2-7
DNA: TGCGCCAGCAGCGCCCTGGCAGGGGGAGTTTACGAGCAGTACTTC
CDR3: CASSALAGGVYEQYF

size: many
V: TRBV12-3/TRBV12-4
length: 13
D: -
J: TRBJ1-3
DNA: TGTGCCAGCAGAGATCCCTCTGGAAACACCATATATTTT
CDR3: CASRDPSGNTIYF

size: few
V: TRBV6-2/TRBV6-3
length: 14
D: -
J: TRBJ1-2
DNA: TGTGCCAGCAGTTACGCGGGGGGCTCTTATGGCTACACCTTC
CDR3: CASSYAGGSYGYTF

size: many
V: TRBV30
length: 14
D: -
J: TRBJ2-6
DNA: TGTGCCTGGAGTACCCACTCTGGGGCCAACGTCCTGACTTTC
CDR3: CAWSTHSGANVLTF

size: few
V: TRBV10-3
length: 17
D: -
J: TRBJ1-2
DNA: TGTGCCATCAGTGAGTCCCCCCCGACCATAAGCAGCTATGGCTACACCTTC
CDR3: CAISESPPTISSYGYTF

size: many
V: TRBV11-2
length: 16
D: -
J: TRBJ2-1
DNA: TGTGCCAGCAGCTCCCGAATACCGGGAATAAGGAATGAGCAGTTCTTC
CDR3: CASSSRIPGIRNEQFF

size: many
V: TRBV11-1
length: 16
D: -
J: TRBJ2-2
DNA: TGTGCCAGCAGTTCTACACTCCGGGGAAACACCGGGGAGCTGTTTTTT
CDR3: CASSSTLRGNTGELFF

size: few
V: TRBV2
length: 15
D: TRBD2
J: TRBJ2-3
DNA: TGTGCCAGCAGTGTAGGAGCGGGGGGCACAGATACGCAATATTTT
CDR3: CASSVGAGGTDTQYF

size: many
V: TRBV5-1
length: 15
D: -
J: TRBJ2-3
DNA: TGCGCCAGCAGCTTGAGGGTGACGGTCACAGATACGCAGTATTTT
CDR3: CASSLRVTVTDTQYF

size: -
V: TRBV28
length: 15
D: -
J: TRBJ2-7
DNA: TGTGCCAGCAGTTTAGGGGTGGGCTGGATCTACGAGCAGTACTTC
CDR3: CASSLGVGWIYEQYF

size: few
V: TRBV6-5
length: 14
D: -
J: TRBJ1-1
DNA: TGTGCCAGCAGTTACCGTGGGGGGAAGACTGAAGCTTTCTTT
CDR3: CASSYRGGKTEAFF